Detailed here is one T cell receptor beta chain. These data originate in a study of identical twins. One entry per CDR3 protein results from TCRdb running MiXCR on the 5' RACE reads. Of 700,000 or so distinct CDR3 sequences listed, around 21% are singletons. CDR3 length equals 18 residues. Germline V gene data show CDR1 as SGHVS and CDR2 as FNYEAQ. V lost 1 base, J lost 3 bases, and 22 bases lay in between. These data were also filed under a second study, of T cells expressing NK-cell markers. From that second work: The sequencing cohort of eight donors included seven HCMV-seropositive individuals and one seronegative individual. The study found these clonotypes also leading the CD3+CD56-NKG2C+ fraction in a few donors.

This clonotype was sampled from a woman aged 18-35 years in good health. Specimen: PBMCs. V and J are TRBV7-6 and TRBJ2-7; D might be TRBD2 (7 bases). The CDR3 spells CASSLGGAGAGTVYEQYF. DNA for the CDR3: TGTGCCAGCAGCTTAGGGGGGGCGGGAGCGGGAACAGTCTACGAGCAGTACTTC. Complete variable domain (other parts from reference TRBV7-6 and TRBJ2-7): GAGVSQSPRYKVTKRGQDVALRCDPISGHVSLYWYRQALGQGPEFLTYFNYEAQQDKSGLPNDRFSAERPEGSISTLTIQRTEQRDSAMYRCASSLGGAGAGTVYEQYFGPGTRLTVT.